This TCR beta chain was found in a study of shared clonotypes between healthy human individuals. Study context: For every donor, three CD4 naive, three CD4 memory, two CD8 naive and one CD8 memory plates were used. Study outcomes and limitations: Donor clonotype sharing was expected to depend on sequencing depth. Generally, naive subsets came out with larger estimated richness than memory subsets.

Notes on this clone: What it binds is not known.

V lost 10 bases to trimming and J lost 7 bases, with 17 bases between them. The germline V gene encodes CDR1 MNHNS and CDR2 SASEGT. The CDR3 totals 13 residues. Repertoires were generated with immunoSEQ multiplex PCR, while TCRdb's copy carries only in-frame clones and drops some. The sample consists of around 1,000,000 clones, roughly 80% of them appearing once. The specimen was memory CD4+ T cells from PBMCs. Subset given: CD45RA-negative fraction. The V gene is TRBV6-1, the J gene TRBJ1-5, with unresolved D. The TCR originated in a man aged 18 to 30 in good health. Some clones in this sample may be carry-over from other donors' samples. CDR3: CATEPGVGQPQHF. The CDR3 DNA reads TGTGCCACAGAACCCGGGGTAGGCCAGCCCCAGCATTTT.